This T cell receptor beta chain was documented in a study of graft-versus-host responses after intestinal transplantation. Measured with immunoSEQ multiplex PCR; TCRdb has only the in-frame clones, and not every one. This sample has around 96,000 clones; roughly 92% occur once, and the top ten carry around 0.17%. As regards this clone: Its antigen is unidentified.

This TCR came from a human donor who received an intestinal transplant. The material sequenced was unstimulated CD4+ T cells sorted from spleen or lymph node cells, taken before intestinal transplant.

The CDR3 protein is CASSLTDLNTEAFF. The CDR3 DNA is TGTGCCAGCAGCTTAACAGACCTGAACACTGAAGCTTTCTTT. The rearrangement uses TRBV7-9 and TRBJ1-1, with unresolved D. Germline V gene data show CDR1 as SEHNR and CDR2 as FQNEAQ (reference sequence). CDR3 size: 14 residues. Trimming took off 2 bases at V and 0 bases at J, with 7 bases between the two ends.